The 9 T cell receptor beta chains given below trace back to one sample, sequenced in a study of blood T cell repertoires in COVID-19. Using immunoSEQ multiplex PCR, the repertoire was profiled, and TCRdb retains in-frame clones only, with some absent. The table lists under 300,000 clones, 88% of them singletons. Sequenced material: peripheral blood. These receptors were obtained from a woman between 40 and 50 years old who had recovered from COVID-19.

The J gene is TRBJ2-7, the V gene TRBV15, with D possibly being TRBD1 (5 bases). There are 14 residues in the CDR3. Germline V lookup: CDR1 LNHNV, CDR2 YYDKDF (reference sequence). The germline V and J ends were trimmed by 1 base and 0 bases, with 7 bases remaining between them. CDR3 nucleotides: TGTGCCACCAGCAGAGGACAGCCCTCCTACGAGCAGTACTTC. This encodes CATSRGQPSYEQYF.

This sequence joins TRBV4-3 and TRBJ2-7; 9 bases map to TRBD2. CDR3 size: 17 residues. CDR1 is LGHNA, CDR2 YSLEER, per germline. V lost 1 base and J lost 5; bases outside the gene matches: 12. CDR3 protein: CASSQVFAGGLLNEQYF. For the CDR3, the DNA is TGCGCCAGCAGCCAAGTTTTTGCGGGAGGGCTCCTGAACGAGCAGTACTTC.

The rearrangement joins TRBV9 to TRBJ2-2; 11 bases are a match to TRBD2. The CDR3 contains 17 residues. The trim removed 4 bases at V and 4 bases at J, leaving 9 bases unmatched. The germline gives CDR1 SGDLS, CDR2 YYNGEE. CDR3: CASSTPSSGRPTGELFF. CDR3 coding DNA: TGTGCCAGCAGCACCCCGTCTAGCGGGAGGCCCACCGGGGAGCTGTTTTTT.

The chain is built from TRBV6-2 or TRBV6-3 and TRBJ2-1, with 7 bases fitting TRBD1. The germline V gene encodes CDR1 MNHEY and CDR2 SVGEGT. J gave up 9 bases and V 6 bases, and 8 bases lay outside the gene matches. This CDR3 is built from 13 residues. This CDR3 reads CASSPDRVGEQFF. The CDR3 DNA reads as TGTGCCAGCAGCCCCGACAGGGTGGGTGAGCAGTTCTTC.

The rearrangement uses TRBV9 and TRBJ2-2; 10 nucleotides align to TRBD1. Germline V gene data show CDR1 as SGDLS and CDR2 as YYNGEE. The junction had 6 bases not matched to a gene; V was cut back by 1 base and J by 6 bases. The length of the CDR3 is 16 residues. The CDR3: CASSVRDRGVSGELFF. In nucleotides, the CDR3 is TGTGCCAGCAGCGTAAGGGACAGGGGAGTTTCCGGGGAGCTGTTTTTT.

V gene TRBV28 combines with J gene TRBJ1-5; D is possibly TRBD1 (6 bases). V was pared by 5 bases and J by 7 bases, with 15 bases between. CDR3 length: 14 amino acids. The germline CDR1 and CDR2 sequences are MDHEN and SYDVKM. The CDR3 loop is CASSPGDGGQPQHF. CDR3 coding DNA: TGTGCCAGCAGTCCAGGGGACGGAGGACAGCCCCAGCATTTT.

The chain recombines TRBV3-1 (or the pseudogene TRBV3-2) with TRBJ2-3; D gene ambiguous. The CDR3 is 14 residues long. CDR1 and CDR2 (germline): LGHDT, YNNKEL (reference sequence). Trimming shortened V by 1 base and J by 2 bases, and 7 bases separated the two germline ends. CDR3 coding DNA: TGTGCCAGCAGCCAAGGGCGACACACAGATACGCAGTATTTT. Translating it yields CASSQGRHTDTQYF.

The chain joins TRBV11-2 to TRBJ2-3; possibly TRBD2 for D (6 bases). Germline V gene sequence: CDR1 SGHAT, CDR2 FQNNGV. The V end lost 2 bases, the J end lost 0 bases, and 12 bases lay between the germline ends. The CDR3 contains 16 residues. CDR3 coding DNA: TGTGCCAGCAGCTTAAGAGAACGGGGGAGCACAGATACGCAGTATTTT. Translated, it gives CASSLRERGSTDTQYF.

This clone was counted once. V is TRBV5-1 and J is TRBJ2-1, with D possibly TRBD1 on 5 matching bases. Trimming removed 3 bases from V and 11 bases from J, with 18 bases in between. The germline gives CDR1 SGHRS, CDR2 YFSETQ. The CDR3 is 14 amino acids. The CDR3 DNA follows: TGCGCCAGCAGCTGGGGCCCTTCTAGGCCGCAGCAGTTCTTC. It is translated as CASSWGPSRPQQFF.